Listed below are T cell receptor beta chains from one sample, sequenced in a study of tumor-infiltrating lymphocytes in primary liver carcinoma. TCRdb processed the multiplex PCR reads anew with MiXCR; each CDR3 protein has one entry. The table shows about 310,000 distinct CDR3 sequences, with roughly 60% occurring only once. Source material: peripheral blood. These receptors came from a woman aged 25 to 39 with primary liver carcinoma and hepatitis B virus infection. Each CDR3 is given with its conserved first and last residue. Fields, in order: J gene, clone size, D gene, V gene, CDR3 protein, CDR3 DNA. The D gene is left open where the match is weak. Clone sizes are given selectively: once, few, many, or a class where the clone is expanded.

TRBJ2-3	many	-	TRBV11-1	CASTEGSTDTQYF	TGTGCCAGCACCGAGGGAAGCACAGATACGCAGTATTTT
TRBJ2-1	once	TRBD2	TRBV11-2	CASSLVAGLAGHSPLF	TGTGCCAGCAGCTTAGTGGCAGGACTAGCGGGACATAGCCCGCTCTTC
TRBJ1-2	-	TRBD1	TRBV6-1	CASSDPSGQGWAYTF	TGTGCCAGCAGTGACCCCTCCGGACAGGGTTGGGCCTACACCTTC
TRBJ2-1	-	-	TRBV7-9	CASSFSYNEQFF	TGTGCCAGCAGCTTTTCTTACAATGAGCAGTTCTTC
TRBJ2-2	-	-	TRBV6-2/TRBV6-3	CASSEAGSIANTWELFF	TGTGCCAGCTCCGAGGCGGGAAGTATCGCGAACACCTGGGAGCTGTTTTTT
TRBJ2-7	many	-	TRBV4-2	CASSQSRGVRNEQYF	TGTGCCAGCAGCCAAAGTCGGGGAGTTAGGAACGAGCAGTACTTC
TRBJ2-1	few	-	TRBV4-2	CASSYIIGRGNNEQFF	TGTGCCAGCAGTTACATTATCGGAAGGGGCAATAATGAGCAGTTCTTC
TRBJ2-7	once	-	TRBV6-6	CASSPSSISYEQYF	TGTGCCAGCAGTCCCAGCAGTATCTCCTACGAGCAGTACTTC
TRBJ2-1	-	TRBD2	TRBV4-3	CASNQEGGSNNEQFF	TGCGCCAGTAACCAAGAGGGCGGGAGTAATAATGAGCAGTTCTTC
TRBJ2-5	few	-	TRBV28	CASNGGLAYQETQYF	TGTGCCAGCAACGGGGGTTTAGCTTACCAAGAGACCCAGTACTTC
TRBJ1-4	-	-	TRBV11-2	CASSWAGAGEKLFF	TGTGCCAGCAGCTGGGCAGGGGCTGGTGAAAAACTGTTTTTT
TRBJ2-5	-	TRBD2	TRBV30	CAWRRLAGSQGETQYF	TGTGCCTGGAGGAGACTAGCGGGATCCCAAGGGGAGACCCAGTACTTC
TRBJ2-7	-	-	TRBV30	CVWSVRGRGVLSAEQYF	TGTGTCTGGAGTGTACGGGGCCGAGGTGTGCTGTCCGCCGAGCAGTACTTC
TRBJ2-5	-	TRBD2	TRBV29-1	CRVEGREQETQYF	TGCAGAGTTGAAGGGAGGGAACAAGAGACCCAGTACTTC
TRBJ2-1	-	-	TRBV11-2	CASSLDNEQIF	TGTGCCAGCAGCTTAGACAATGAACAGATCTTC
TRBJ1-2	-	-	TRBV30	CASRMYGYTF	TGTGCCTCACGGATGTATGGCTACACCTTC
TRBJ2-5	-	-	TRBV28	CADSPSLGWGAQYF	TGTGCCGACAGTCCCAGCCTTGGGTGGGGGGCCCAGTACTTC
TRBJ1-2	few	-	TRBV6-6	CASSSARGEGGYTF	TGTGCCAGCAGTTCCGCGCGGGGAGAGGGTGGCTACACCTTC
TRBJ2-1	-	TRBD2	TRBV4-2	CTSSQGLAGGLNYNEQFF	TGTACCAGCAGCCAAGGACTAGCGGGAGGACTCAATTACAATGAGCAGTTCTTC
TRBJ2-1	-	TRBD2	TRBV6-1	CASSETSGSPHNEQFF	TGTGCCAGCAGTGAGACTAGCGGGAGTCCCCACAATGAGCAGTTCTTC
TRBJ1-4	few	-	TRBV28	CASSPHRRGSDEKLFF	TGTGCCAGCAGTCCCCACCGACGGGGGTCGGATGAAAAACTGTTTTTT